Detailed here is one TCR beta chain. Its antigen remains unidentified. Relative to the germline gene, one junction end is altered; a read error may explain this. The CDR3 spans 16 residues. Germline V CDR1 and CDR2: MNHNS, SASEGT. The protocol was immunoSEQ multiplex PCR, while the TCRdb copy is restricted to in-frame clones and leaves out a portion. The sample contains about 2,500,000 clones, 90% to 95% of which appear only once. This entry belongs to a study of shared clonotypes between healthy human individuals. Study-wide points: Sequencing depth was a factor that was expected to affect clonotype sharing among donors.

V gene TRBV6-1 combines with J gene TRBJ1-1, with D maybe TRBD1 (5 bases). Material: naive CD4+ T cells sorted from blood. Subset here: CD45RA+ positively selected. This receptor was taken from a man between 18 and 35 years old in good health. CDR3 protein: CAISESAGPWDTEAFF. The CDR3 DNA reads as TGTGCCATCAGTGAGTCGGCGGGGCCATGGGACACTGAAGCTTTCTTT.